This is a list of T cell receptor beta chains from one sample in a study of T cells in localized non-small cell lung cancer. The assay was immunoSEQ multiplex PCR, and TCRdb's table has in-frame clones only and misses some. The sample yields 30,000 to 40,000 clones, about nine tenths seen once. Sequenced material: peripheral blood, taken before any cancer treatment. The receptor source for this set is a woman aged 40-70 years with stage I lung adenocarcinoma. CDR3s include the opening cysteine and the closing phenylalanine or tryptophan. D genes are given only for firm matches. Size is stated for part of the rows, as once, few or many counts, or as a class when the clone is expanded.

CDR3: CATSLGRESSYEQYF
DNA: TGTGCCACCAGCTTGGGACGGGAGAGCTCCTACGAGCAGTACTTC
size: -
V: TRBV15
J: TRBJ2-7
D: -

CDR3: CASSPGDTYGYTF
DNA: TGTGCCAGCAGCCCCGGGGATACCTATGGCTACACCTTC
size: -
V: TRBV5-4
J: TRBJ1-2
D: -

CDR3: CASSSSDLAGASYNEQFF
DNA: TGTGCCAGCAGCTCGTCAGATTTAGCGGGGGCCTCCTACAATGAGCAGTTCTTC
size: -
V: TRBV7-2
J: TRBJ2-1
D: TRBD2

CDR3: CASIENRGRLDYGYTF
DNA: TGTGCCAGCATAGAAAACAGGGGGCGCTTAGATTATGGCTACACCTTC
size: -
V: TRBV2
J: TRBJ1-2
D: TRBD1

CDR3: CASSYTGQGYGYTF
DNA: TGTGCCAGCAGTTACACGGGACAGGGGTATGGCTACACCTTC
size: -
V: TRBV6-5
J: TRBJ1-2
D: TRBD1

CDR3: CASSDRVLYNEQFF
DNA: TGCGCCAGCAGTGACAGGGTTTTATACAATGAGCAGTTCTTC
size: -
V: TRBV10-1
J: TRBJ2-1
D: -

CDR3: CASSPGRGTREGETQYF
DNA: TGTGCCAGCAGTCCCGGACGCGGGACTAGGGAAGGCGAGACCCAGTACTTC
size: -
V: TRBV28
J: TRBJ2-5
D: TRBD2

CDR3: CASSFSVQGFGYTF
DNA: TGTGCCAGCAGCTTTAGTGTCCAGGGATTTGGCTACACCTTC
size: -
V: TRBV11-3
J: TRBJ1-2
D: -

CDR3: CASSLAGGPSSYEQYF
DNA: TGTGCCAGCAGCTTAGCGGGGGGTCCAAGCTCCTACGAGCAGTACTTC
size: -
V: TRBV7-2
J: TRBJ2-7
D: -

CDR3: CASSSRRDEAFF
DNA: TGTGCCAGCAGCTCCCGTCGGGACGAAGCTTTCTTT
size: -
V: TRBV7-6
J: TRBJ1-1
D: -

CDR3: CASGTAVKNIQYF
DNA: TGTGCCAGCGGGACGGCAGTCAAAAACATTCAGTACTTC
size: -
V: TRBV6-5
J: TRBJ2-4
D: -

CDR3: CASSIMASGGNTIYF
DNA: TGTGCCAGTAGTATAATGGCCTCGGGTGGAAACACCATATATTTT
size: once
V: TRBV19
J: TRBJ1-3
D: -

CDR3: CASSPRPGRTDTQYF
DNA: TGTGCCAGCAGCCCTAGACCGGGGCGTACAGATACGCAGTATTTT
size: -
V: TRBV7-2
J: TRBJ2-3
D: -

CDR3: CASSLSGRLTYEQYF
DNA: TGTGCCAGCAGCCTAAGCGGGCGACTGACCTACGAGCAGTACTTC
size: -
V: TRBV6-6
J: TRBJ2-7
D: -

CDR3: CATVTRPRETQYF
DNA: TGTGCCACCGTGACTAGGCCCCGGGAGACCCAGTACTTC
size: -
V: TRBV18
J: TRBJ2-5
D: -

CDR3: CSVETGTGRTYEQYF
DNA: TGCAGCGTTGAAACCGGGACAGGGCGAACCTACGAGCAGTACTTC
size: -
V: TRBV29-1
J: TRBJ2-7
D: TRBD1

CDR3: CASANPRQVHSGNTIYF
DNA: TGTGCTAGTGCCAATCCCCGACAGGTACACTCTGGAAACACCATATATTTT
size: -
V: TRBV12-5
J: TRBJ1-3
D: -

CDR3: CASSRLGQGARNTEAFF
DNA: TGTGCCAGTAGTAGATTAGGACAGGGGGCGCGGAACACTGAAGCTTTCTTT
size: -
V: TRBV19
J: TRBJ1-1
D: TRBD1

CDR3: CASRGGYEQYF
DNA: TGCGCCAGCAGGGGTGGTTACGAGCAGTACTTC
size: -
V: TRBV5-1
J: TRBJ2-7
D: -

CDR3: CATSSDRAGYGYTF
DNA: TGTGCCACCAGCAGTGACAGGGCGGGGTATGGCTACACCTTC
size: -
V: TRBV15
J: TRBJ1-2
D: TRBD1

CDR3: CASSMGLAANLYNEQFF
DNA: TGTGCCAGCAGTATGGGACTAGCGGCCAATCTCTACAATGAGCAGTTCTTC
size: -
V: TRBV27
J: TRBJ2-1
D: TRBD2

CDR3: CASSDRPDRNNEQFF
DNA: TGTGCCAGCAGTGATCGACCGGACAGAAACAATGAGCAGTTCTTC
size: -
V: TRBV6-4
J: TRBJ2-1
D: -

CDR3: CASSPHGTGFLYEQYF
DNA: TGCGCCAGCAGCCCCCATGGGACAGGGTTTTTATACGAGCAGTACTTC
size: -
V: TRBV5-1
J: TRBJ2-7
D: TRBD1

CDR3: CASSFGGRQGETQYF
DNA: TGTGCCAGCAGTTTTGGTGGGAGGCAAGGAGAGACCCAGTACTTC
size: -
V: TRBV6-5
J: TRBJ2-5
D: -

CDR3: CASSGAVFYGYTF
DNA: TGTGCCAGCAGTGGAGCAGTGTTCTATGGCTACACCTTC
size: few
V: TRBV2
J: TRBJ1-2
D: -

CDR3: CASSPGENSGYTF
DNA: TGTGCCAGCAGCCCGGGGGAAAACTCTGGCTACACCTTC
size: -
V: TRBV9
J: TRBJ1-2
D: -

CDR3: CASSRHTGHLGNTIYF
DNA: TGTGCCAGCAGCCGTCATACGGGGCACCTGGGAAACACCATATATTTT
size: -
V: TRBV11-3
J: TRBJ1-3
D: -

CDR3: CAWSLDGSNYGYTF
DNA: TGTGCCTGGTCCCTTGACGGATCTAACTATGGCTACACCTTC
size: -
V: TRBV30
J: TRBJ1-2
D: -

CDR3: CASSPSIKTYEQYF
DNA: TGTGCCAGCAGCCCTTCCATCAAGACTTACGAGCAGTACTTC
size: -
V: TRBV14
J: TRBJ2-7
D: -

CDR3: CASSPRTGELFF
DNA: TGTGCCAGCAGCCCTCGCACCGGGGAGCTGTTTTTT
size: -
V: TRBV7-2
J: TRBJ2-2
D: -

CDR3: CASSLGVGYTF
DNA: TGTGCCAGCAGCTTAGGAGTTGGCTACACCTTC
size: -
V: TRBV5-4
J: TRBJ1-2
D: -

CDR3: CASSGQALPGTQYF
DNA: TGTGCCAGTTCGGGACAGGCCCTGCCCGGGACCCAGTACTTC
size: once
V: TRBV19
J: TRBJ2-5
D: TRBD1

CDR3: CASSLDRATNEKLFF
DNA: TGTGCCAGCAGCTTGGACAGGGCAACTAATGAAAAACTGTTTTTT
size: -
V: TRBV5-4
J: TRBJ1-4
D: -

CDR3: CASSISGTGNTEAFF
DNA: TGTGCCAGCAGCATCTCCGGGACAGGGAACACTGAAGCTTTCTTT
size: few
V: TRBV13
J: TRBJ1-1
D: TRBD1

CDR3: CASSLDRNTGELFF
DNA: TGTGCCAGCAGCTTAGACAGAAACACCGGGGAGCTGTTTTTT
size: -
V: TRBV7-8
J: TRBJ2-2
D: -

CDR3: CASSPTRQGSYNEQFF
DNA: TGTGCCAGCAGCCCTACCCGTCAGGGTTCCTACAATGAGCAGTTCTTC
size: -
V: TRBV7-8
J: TRBJ2-1
D: -

CDR3: CASSLTSGSGETQYF
DNA: TGCGCCAGCAGCTTGACTAGCGGGAGCGGAGAGACCCAGTACTTC
size: -
V: TRBV5-1
J: TRBJ2-5
D: TRBD2

CDR3: CASSDSVGGYTF
DNA: TGTGCCAGCAGCGACTCCGTTGGTGGCTACACCTTC
size: once
V: TRBV9
J: TRBJ1-2
D: -

CDR3: CASSLQGLGEKLFF
DNA: TGTGCCAGCAGCTTACAAGGGTTGGGTGAAAAACTGTTTTTT
size: -
V: TRBV5-8
J: TRBJ1-4
D: -

CDR3: CASSLYEGKNTEAFF
DNA: TGTGCCAGCAGCTTATATGAGGGTAAGAACACTGAAGCTTTCTTT
size: -
V: TRBV7-9
J: TRBJ1-1
D: -

CDR3: CASSLVGINEKLFF
DNA: TGCGCCAGCAGCTTGGTAGGAATCAATGAAAAACTGTTTTTT
size: once
V: TRBV5-1
J: TRBJ1-4
D: -

CDR3: CASTNRVYNEQFF
DNA: TGCGCCAGCACCAACAGGGTGTACAATGAGCAGTTCTTC
size: -
V: TRBV10-2
J: TRBJ2-1
D: -

CDR3: CASSLLGTGELFF
DNA: TGTGCCAGCAGCCTCCTAGGCACCGGGGAGCTGTTTTTT
size: -
V: TRBV7-9
J: TRBJ2-2
D: -

CDR3: CASSPDLWNTEAFF
DNA: TGTGCCAGCAGTCCGGACCTTTGGAACACTGAAGCTTTCTTT
size: -
V: TRBV6-5
J: TRBJ1-1
D: -